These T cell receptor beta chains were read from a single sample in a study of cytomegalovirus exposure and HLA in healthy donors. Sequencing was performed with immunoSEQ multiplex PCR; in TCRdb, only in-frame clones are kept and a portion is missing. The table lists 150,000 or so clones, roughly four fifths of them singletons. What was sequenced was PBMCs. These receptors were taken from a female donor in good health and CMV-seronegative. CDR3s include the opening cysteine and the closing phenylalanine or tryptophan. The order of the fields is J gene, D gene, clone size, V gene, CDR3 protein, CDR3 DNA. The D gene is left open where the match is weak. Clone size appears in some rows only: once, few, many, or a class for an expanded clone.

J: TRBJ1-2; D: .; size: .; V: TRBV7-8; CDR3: CASILRGRYTF; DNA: TGTGCCAGCATCCTCAGGGGCCGCTACACCTTC
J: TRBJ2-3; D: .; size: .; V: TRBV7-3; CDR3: CASSSTGSGVSGTDTQYF; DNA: TGTGCCAGCAGCTCAACAGGGTCGGGGGTTTCGGGCACAGATACGCAGTATTTT
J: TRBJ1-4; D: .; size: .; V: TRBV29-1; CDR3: CSAYRVPNEKLFF; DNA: TGCAGCGCCTACAGGGTCCCTAATGAAAAACTGTTTTTT
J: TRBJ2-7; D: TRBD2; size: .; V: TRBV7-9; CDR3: CASKSRGPLSPSGSYEQYF; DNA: TGTGCCAGCAAATCCCGAGGTCCTCTATCGCCTAGCGGCTCCTACGAGCAGTACTTC
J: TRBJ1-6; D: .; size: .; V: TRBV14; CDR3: CASKRGRNSPLHF; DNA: TGTGCCAGCAAGCGGGGTCGGAATTCACCCCTCCACTTT
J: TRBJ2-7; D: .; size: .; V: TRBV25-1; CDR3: CASSYSGGYEQYF; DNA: TGTGCCAGCAGTTACTCCGGAGGCTACGAGCAGTACTTC
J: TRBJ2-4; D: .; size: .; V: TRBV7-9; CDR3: CASSALVGSGAKNIQYF; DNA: TGTGCCAGCAGCGCACTGGTCGGGTCGGGGGCCAAAAACATTCAGTACTTC
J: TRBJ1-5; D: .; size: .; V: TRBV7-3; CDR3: CASSSNRVQPQHF; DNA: TGTGCCAGCAGCTCCAACAGGGTGCAGCCCCAGCATTTT
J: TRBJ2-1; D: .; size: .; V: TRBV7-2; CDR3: CASSLGPRAGTSDEQFF; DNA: TGTGCCAGCAGCTTAGGCCCCCGGGCGGGAACAAGTGATGAGCAGTTCTTC
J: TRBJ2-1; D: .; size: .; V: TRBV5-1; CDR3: CASSFTRGNEQFF; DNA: TGCGCCAGCAGCTTCACCAGAGGCAATGAGCAGTTCTTC
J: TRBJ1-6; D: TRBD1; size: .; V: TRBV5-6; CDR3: CASSSPGQGDSPLHF; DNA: TGTGCCAGCAGTTCTCCGGGACAGGGGGATTCACCCCTCCACTTT
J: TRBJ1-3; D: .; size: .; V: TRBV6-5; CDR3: CASSWGGGSSGNTIYF; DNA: TGTGCCAGCAGTTGGGGAGGCGGGAGCTCTGGAAACACCATATATTTT
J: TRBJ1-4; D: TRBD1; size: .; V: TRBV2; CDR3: CASSTQQDRGEKLFF; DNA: TGTGCCAGCAGCACGCAACAGGACAGGGGCGAAAAACTGTTTTTT
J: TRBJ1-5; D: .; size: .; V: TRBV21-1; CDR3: CASSRENRGNQPQHF; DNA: TGTGCCAGCAGCAGGGAGAACAGGGGCAATCAGCCCCAGCATTTT
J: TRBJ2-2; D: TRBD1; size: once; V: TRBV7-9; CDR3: CASSPNYGQDANTGELFF; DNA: TGTGCCAGCAGCCCAAACTACGGACAGGACGCGAACACCGGGGAGCTGTTTTTT
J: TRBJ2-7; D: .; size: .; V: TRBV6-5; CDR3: CASSYSYMGSSYEQYF; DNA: TGTGCCAGCAGTTACTCGTATATGGGGAGCTCCTACGAGCAGTACTTC
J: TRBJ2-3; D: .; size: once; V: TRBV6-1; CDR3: CASSEMWRSTDTQYF; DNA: TGTGCCAGCAGTGAGATGTGGCGGAGCACAGATACGCAGTATTTT
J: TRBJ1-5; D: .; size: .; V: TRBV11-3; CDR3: CASSLGGVNQPQHF; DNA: TGTGCCAGCAGCTTAGGGGGGGTGAATCAGCCCCAGCATTTT
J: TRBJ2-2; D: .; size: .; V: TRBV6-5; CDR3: CASSPRPVNTGELFF; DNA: TGTGCCAGCAGTCCCCGCCCAGTCAACACCGGGGAGCTGTTTTTT
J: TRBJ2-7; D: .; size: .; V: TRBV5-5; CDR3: CASSSRRGNHEQYF; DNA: TGTGCCAGCAGCTCTCGCAGGGGTAACCACGAGCAGTACTTC
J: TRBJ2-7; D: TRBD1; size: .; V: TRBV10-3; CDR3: CAIGTGTADEQYF; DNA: TGTGCCATCGGAACCGGGACAGCAGACGAGCAGTACTTC
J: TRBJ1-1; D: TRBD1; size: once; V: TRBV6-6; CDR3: CASSYSSGGDEAFF; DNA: TGTGCCAGCAGTTACTCGTCAGGGGGCGATGAAGCTTTCTTT
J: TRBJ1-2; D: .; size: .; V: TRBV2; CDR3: CASSGTLFDGYTF; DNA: TGTGCCAGCAGCGGGACATTGTTTGATGGCTACACCTTC
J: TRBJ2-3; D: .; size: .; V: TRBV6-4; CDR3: CASSGGTDTQYF; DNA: TGTGCCAGCAGTGGAGGCACAGATACGCAGTATTTT
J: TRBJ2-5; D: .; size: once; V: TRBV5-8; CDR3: CASSAQETQYF; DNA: TGTGCCAGCAGCGCGCAAGAGACCCAGTACTTC
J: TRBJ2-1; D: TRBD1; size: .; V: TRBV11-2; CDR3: CASSLEGQIFPEQFF; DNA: TGTGCCAGCAGCTTAGAGGGACAGATCTTCCCTGAGCAGTTCTTC
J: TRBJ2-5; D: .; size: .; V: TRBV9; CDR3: CASSPPGTTYQETQYF; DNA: TGTGCCAGCAGCCCCCCTGGCACTACGTACCAAGAGACCCAGTACTTC
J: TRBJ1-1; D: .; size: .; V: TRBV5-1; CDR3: CASSFAAGTEAFF; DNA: TGCGCCAGCAGCTTCGCAGCAGGCACTGAAGCTTTCTTT
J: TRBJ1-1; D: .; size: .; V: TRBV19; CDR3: CASSIVGNEAFF; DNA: TGTGCCAGTAGTATAGTCGGGAATGAAGCTTTCTTT
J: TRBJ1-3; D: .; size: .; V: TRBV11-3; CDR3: CASSTIGAGNTIYF; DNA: TGTGCCAGCAGCACCATCGGGGCTGGAAACACCATATATTTT
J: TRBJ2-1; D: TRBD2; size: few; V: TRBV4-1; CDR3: CASSQDGAGGRGNEQFF; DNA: TGCGCCAGCAGCCAAGATGGAGCGGGAGGGAGGGGCAATGAGCAGTTCTTC
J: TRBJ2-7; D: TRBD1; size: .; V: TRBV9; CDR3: CASSPGGSLVGVQYF; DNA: TGTGCCAGCAGCCCAGGGGGTAGCCTGGTTGGGGTGCAGTACTTC
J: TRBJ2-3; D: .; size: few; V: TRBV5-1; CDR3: CASSLVGKGTDTQYF; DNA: TGCGCCAGCAGCTTGGTCGGGAAAGGCACAGATACGCAGTATTTT